This T cell receptor beta chain was captured by sequencing in a study of technical replicates of blood from several donors. Germline V gene data show CDR1 as MNHNS and CDR2 as SASEGT. This CDR3 contains 15 residues. Trimming stripped 3 bases from V and 2 bases from J, with 14 bases between. Using immunoSEQ multiplex PCR, the repertoire was profiled, and TCRdb retains in-frame clones only, with some absent. This sample has 55,000 to 75,000 clones, with over 75% found just once. This sequence was found in a human donor in good health. Some clones in this sample may be carry-over from other donors' samples. Sequencing input: PBMCs. The rearrangement joins TRBV6-1 to TRBJ2-7; D gene uncertain. CDR3 residues: CASSDLPQSPYEQYF. The CDR3 DNA sequence: TGTGCCAGCAGTGACCTGCCCCAGTCTCCCTACGAGCAGTACTTC.